Below, 7 T cell receptor beta chains from the same sample are listed, as sequenced in a study of T cell repertoires in cytomegalovirus infection. TCRdb itself ran the reads through MiXCR, one entry per CDR3 protein. The repertoire holds a few hundred thousand distinct CDR3 sequences, with 8% to 9.5% as singletons. The material sequenced was PBMCs. The receptors here all came from a human donor in good health (CMV status not recorded). Some clones in this sample may be carry-over from other donors' samples.

At least ten counts were recorded for this clonotype. This sequence joins TRBV7-2 and TRBJ1-1; 7 bases agree with TRBD1. The junction had 13 bases not matched to a gene; V was cut back by 5 bases and J by 4 bases. CDR3 length equals 16 residues. Germline V gene data show CDR1 as SGHTA and CDR2 as FQGNSA. The CDR3 loop reads CASSAAIQGLGTEAFF. The DNA of the CDR3 is TGTGCCAGCAGCGCAGCGATACAGGGGTTGGGCACTGAAGCTTTCTTT.

This clonotype was seen repeatedly, ten times or more. The chain links TRBV7-8 to TRBJ1-2; 8 bases are shared with TRBD1. J lost 6 bases, V lost 5 bases, and 5 bases had no gene match. Germline V gives CDR1 SGHVS, CDR2 FQNEAQ. The CDR3 runs 13 residues. The CDR3 loop reads CASSDSGGNGYTF. CDR3 DNA sequence: TGTGCCAGCAGCGATTCAGGGGGCAATGGCTACACCTTC.

The rearrangement uses TRBV28 and TRBJ1-4; D possibly corresponds to TRBD1 (6 bases). With 6 bases removed from V and 7 bases from J, the gap between germline ends came to 24 bases. The germline V gene encodes CDR1 MDHEN and CDR2 SYDVKM. This CDR3 is 17 amino acids long. The CDR3 sequence is CASRGDSGTSFSEKLFF. In DNA form, the CDR3 reads TGTGCCAGCAGAGGGGATTCCGGGACATCATTTAGTGAAAAACTGTTTTTT.

This clonotype has more than one count but fewer than ten. The chain links TRBV18 to TRBJ1-2; no firm D call. The CDR3 contains 15 residues. In germline, CDR1 is KGHSH, CDR2 LQKENI. V was shortened by 0 bases and J by 2 bases, with 10 bases between the two germline ends. The CDR3 bases are TGTGCCAGCTCACCACCGACGGGCCGAAACTATGGCTACACCTTC. It specifies CASSPPTGRNYGYTF.

This clonotype was found many times. J is TRBJ2-5 and V is TRBV10-3, with D perhaps assigned TRBD1 or TRBD2 (5 bases each). Trimming shortened V by 0 bases and J by 6 bases, and 8 bases separated the two germline ends. CDR3 length: 13 amino acids. Germline V gene lookup returns CDR1 ENHRY and CDR2 SYGVKD. Here the CDR3 DNA reads TGTGCCATCAGTGAGTCCGAGGGACAGACCCAGTACTTC. Translated: CAISESEGQTQYF.

There are a few counts of this clonotype. The chain combines TRBV18 with TRBJ1-5; D not resolved. CDR3 length: 14 residues. The germline V and J ends were trimmed by 5 bases and 11 bases, with 19 bases remaining between them. Germline V gene data show CDR1 as KGHSH and CDR2 as LQKENI. This CDR3 reads CASSSNAGPPAQHF. For the CDR3, the DNA is TGTGCCAGCTCATCAAATGCCGGGCCCCCCGCCCAGCATTTT.

The sample holds a few counts of this clonotype. The chain is built from TRBV7-2 and TRBJ2-5; 11 bases map to TRBD2. Germline lookup yields CDR1 SGHTA and CDR2 FQGNSA. Unmatched junction bases numbered 20, after V lost 3 bases and J lost 2 bases. This CDR3 is built from 21 residues. CDR3: CASSLQATGLAARITQETQYF. The CDR3, as DNA: TGTGCCAGCAGCTTGCAGGCTACGGGACTAGCGGCCCGAATAACACAAGAGACCCAGTACTTC.